What follows are 10 T cell receptor beta chains derived from one specimen sequenced in a study of tumor and adjacent non-tumor tissue in lung cancer. The library came from three nested PCR rounds adapted from ARM-PCR protocols. TCRdb analysed the multiplex PCR reads with MiXCR anew, one entry per CDR3 protein. The top ten clones hold 15% to 20% of a sample with approximately 140,000 distinct CDR3 sequences, approximately 64% of them seen once. RNA was extracted from bulk tissue without any cell sorting. The sequencing sample was made of lung tumor tissue. These TCRs come from a man aged 60-69 years with small cell lung cancer.

The sample holds a few counts of this clonotype. V and J are TRBV5-6 and TRBJ1-1; 8 positions match TRBD1. Germline trimming cut 4 bases from V and 1 base from J; bases unmatched to any gene: 6. This CDR3 spans 15 amino acids. Germline CDR1 reads SGHDT; CDR2 reads YYEEEE. The CDR3: CASSRPGTGNTEAFF. For the CDR3, the DNA is TGTGCCAGCAGCCGTCCCGGGACAGGGAACACTGAAGCTTTCTTT.

Note on this clonotype: A much larger clonotype is one base distant, so this may be a read error. The V and J genes are TRBV20-1 and TRBJ2-7; D ambiguous. Germline-derived CDR1 and CDR2 are DFQATT and SNEGSKA (reference sequence). The CDR3 sequence is 12 residues long. In nucleotides, the CDR3 is TGCAGTGCTAGACCCCCGACGGACGAGGAGTACTTC. This gives the protein CSARPPTDEEYF.

As concerns this clonotype: This sequence may be a read error, since a much larger clone differs from it by one base. The chain is built from TRBV6-6 and TRBJ1-5; 8 bases are a match to TRBD1. This CDR3 region has 13 residues. Per germline, CDR1 MNHNY and CDR2 SVGAGI (reference sequence). CDR3 protein: CVSTGQGTQPQHF. Here the CDR3 DNA reads TGTGTCAGCACCGGACAGGGTACTCAGCCCCAGCATTTT.

This clonotype was counted a few times. Germline is not matched at one junction end, which may reflect a read error. The chain is built from TRBV10-2 and TRBJ2-6; 7 nucleotides align to TRBD1. Germline CDR1 and CDR2: WSHSY and SAAADI. The CDR3 is 18 amino acids. This CDR3 reads CASSPYRGQDSGANILTF. CDR3 nucleotides: TGCGCCAGCAGTCCCTACAGGGGTCAAGACTCTGGGGCCAACATCCTGACTTTC.

Details on this clonotype: An end of the junction does not agree with germline; a read error may underlie this. This chain joins TRBV20-1 and TRBJ1-2; TRBD1 aligns across 7 bases. CDR1 is DFQATT and CDR2 is SNEGSKA in the germline V gene (reference sequence). This CDR3 contains 12 residues. CDR3 amino acids: CRAAGQTYDYAF. For the CDR3, the DNA is TGCAGAGCAGCGGGACAGACGTATGACTACGCCTTC.

Notes on this clonotype: At one of its ends the junction is not consistent with the germline gene, which may arise from a read error. The V gene is TRBV4-1, the J gene TRBJ2-7; 9 bases map to TRBD1. The CDR3 covers 15 residues. CDR1 is MGHRA, CDR2 YSYEKL, per germline. The CDR3, as DNA: TGCACCAGCAGCCCGGGACAGGGATTTACCTACGAGCAGTACTTC. Amino acids: CTSSPGQGFTYEQYF.

Turning to this clonotype: Because the CDR3 is missing its conserved closing phenylalanine or tryptophan, this is likely a read error. This chain joins TRBV6-5 and TRBJ1-5; no definite D call. From germline, CDR1 is MNHEY and CDR2 SVGAGI. The CDR3 has 17 amino acids. Trimming cost V 9 bases and J 0 bases, with 21 bases left between them. CDR3 region: CASNQSWGKDSNQPQHS. For the CDR3, the DNA is TGTGCCAGTAACCAATCTTGGGGAAAGGATAGCAATCAGCCCCAGCATTCT.

This clonotype has only a few counts. V is TRBV29-1 and J is TRBJ2-7; no reliable D call. The CDR3 consists of 14 residues. Trimming stripped 4 bases from V and 0 bases from J, with 13 bases between. Per the germline V gene, CDR1 is SQVTM and CDR2 is ANQGSEA. The chain's CDR3 is CSVGISSGSYEQYF. CDR3 in DNA: TGCAGCGTTGGTATAAGCAGTGGCTCCTACGAGCAGTACTTC.

A few counts support this clonotype. The CDR3 spells CASSQAVGLGHEQFF. The CDR3, as DNA: TGTGCCAGCAGCCAAGCGGTGGGACTAGGACATGAGCAGTTCTTC. The gene calls are TRBV4-2 and TRBJ2-1, with 8 bases fitting TRBD2. The CDR3 sequence is 15 residues long. Trimming at V came to 1 base and at J to 8 bases, leaving 7 bases not matched to a gene. CDR1 is LGHNA, CDR2 YNFKEQ, per germline.

The table lists this clonotype with a few counts. Being one base from a much bigger clone, this may be a read error. The chain links TRBV11-1 to TRBJ2-1, with unresolved D. This CDR3 is 13 amino acids long. Per germline, CDR1 SGHAT and CDR2 FQDESV (reference sequence). CDR3 sequence reads: CANSLQRDNEQFF. In DNA, the CDR3 is TGTGCCAACAGCTTACAAAGGGACAATGAGCAGTTCTTC.